This T cell receptor (beta chain) was obtained from a study of response to subunit inactivated influenza vaccine. Study observations and caveats: The study's authors posited that every seasonal influenza vaccination enlists few new T cells.

TCRdb reprocessed the RT-PCR reads via MiXCR and lists one record per CDR3 protein. Seen here are more than 250,000 distinct CDR3 sequences, about a fifth observed once, and the top ten hold roughly 10%. This clonotype was seen repeatedly, ten times or more. The target antigen is unknown. The V gene lost 5 bases and the J gene lost 0 bases, with 7 bases spanning the gap. This CDR3 spans 13 amino acids. Germline V gives CDR1 MNHEY, CDR2 SVGAGI. The TCR originated in a man aged 45 to 70 who received an inactivated influenza vaccine. The sample in question was PBMCs from blood, obtained approximately 20 months after vaccination. This sequence joins TRBV6-5 and TRBJ1-1; no firm D call. CDR3 nucleotides: TGTGCCAGCAGTCGGGCGGTGAACACTGAAGCTTTCTTT. Its protein product is CASSRAVNTEAFF.